Presented here are 26 T cell receptor beta chains from one specimen sequenced in a study of identical twins. From the 5' RACE reads, TCRdb called clonotypes with MiXCR, one entry per CDR3 protein. The table includes under 1 million distinct CDR3 sequences, roughly an eighth detected once. A further study also used this sample, focusing on yellow fever vaccine responses in identical twins.

Sequencing input: PBMCs. The receptors stem from a young woman in good health.

This clonotype was detected only a few times. J is TRBJ2-7 and V is TRBV12-3 or TRBV12-4, with TRBD2 matching 10 bases. CDR3 length equals 17 residues. The trim removed 6 bases at V and 4 bases at J, leaving 15 bases unmatched. CDR3: CASSQLRSGRAGYEQYF. Here the CDR3 DNA reads TGTGCCAGCAGCCAACTCCGCAGCGGGAGGGCCGGTTACGAGCAGTACTTC.

This chain connects TRBV3-1 to TRBJ2-5; no clear D gene. This CDR3 is built from 14 residues. Germline assignment: CDR1 LGHDT and CDR2 YNNKEL (reference sequence). With 0 bases removed from V and 9 bases from J, the gap between germline ends came to 14 bases. CDR3 coding DNA: TGTGCCAGCAGCCAAGAACTGGGCCTCGAGGCCCAGTACTTC. Its translation is CASSQELGLEAQYF.

This CDR3 reads CAVGGGQGLSYSNQPQHF. The CDR3 DNA sequence: TGTGCCGTCGGTGGGGGACAGGGGTTGAGTTATAGCAATCAGCCCCAGCATTTT. The chain is built from TRBV10-3 and TRBJ1-5; 10 nucleotides align to TRBD1. The junction had 16 bases not matched to a gene; V was cut back by 11 bases and J by 0 bases. The germline CDR1 and CDR2 sequences are ENHRY and SYGVKD. The CDR3 has 18 residues.

This clonotype is labeled as large. The rearrangement links TRBV7-2 to TRBJ2-2; D not certain. The CDR3 has 16 amino acids. V dropped 5 bases and J dropped 1 base, with 14 bases sitting between them. The germline CDR1 and CDR2 sequences are SGHTA and FQGNSA. CDR3 DNA sequence: TGTGCCAGCAGCCGCCGCCACCTAGGGAACACCGGGGAGCTGTTTTTT. It yields the protein CASSRRHLGNTGELFF.

This sequence joins TRBV20-1 and TRBJ2-7, with D perhaps matching TRBD2 (6 bases). Germline CDR1 is DFQATT and CDR2 is SNEGSKA (reference sequence). This CDR3 has 16 amino acids. Trimming took off 6 bases at V and 0 bases at J, with 21 bases between the two ends. The CDR3 spells CSARGWRALDSYEQYF. Here the CDR3 DNA reads TGCAGTGCCCGGGGGTGGCGGGCCCTCGACTCCTACGAGCAGTACTTC.

The chain uses TRBV5-1 and TRBJ2-2; 8 bases line up with TRBD2. Germline CDR1 SGHRS, CDR2 YFSETQ. V was pared by 5 bases and J by 1 base, with 10 bases of the junction left unmatched. CDR3 size: 17 residues. CDR3 DNA sequence: TGCGCCAGCAGAACTGAGTCGGGAGGGAAGAACACCGGGGAGCTGTTTTTT. Translated, it gives CASRTESGGKNTGELFF.

This clonotype was observed many times. The chain recombines TRBV12-3 or TRBV12-4 with TRBJ2-3, with 9 bases that match TRBD2. CDR3 length equals 15 residues. J was trimmed by 1 base and V by 5 bases; bases with no gene match: 4. The CDR3 DNA follows: TGTGCCAGCAGTAGACTAGCGGTCGGCACAGATACGCAGTATTTT. Translated, it gives CASSRLAVGTDTQYF.

J is TRBJ1-5 and V is TRBV4-2, with 7 positions matching TRBD1. CDR3 length: 19 residues. The J segment lost 2 bases and the V segment lost 0 bases, leaving 13 bases of the junction unmatched. The V gene's germline CDR1 is LGHNA and CDR2 YNFKEQ. CDR3 region: CASSQERDRWGDGNQPQHF. In DNA form, the CDR3 reads TGTGCCAGCAGCCAAGAAAGGGACAGATGGGGTGATGGCAATCAGCCCCAGCATTTT.

The table lists this clonotype with a few counts. The chain carries TRBV29-1 and TRBJ2-2; no definite D call. Trimming took 5 bases from V and 0 from J, leaving 10 bases between them. CDR1 SQVTM and CDR2 ANQGSEA come from the germline V gene. The CDR3 sequence is 14 residues long. CDR3 nucleotides: TGCAGCGTTACGCATAGTCCGAACACCGGGGAGCTGTTTTTT. Translating gives CSVTHSPNTGELFF.

This CDR3 reads CASSGLTGFSKNYEQYF. CDR3 in DNA: TGTGCCAGCAGTGGGCTCACAGGGTTCTCGAAAAACTACGAGCAGTACTTC. This chain links TRBV6-1 with TRBJ2-7; TRBD1 might be the D (6 bases). The V gene lost 4 bases and the J gene lost 3 bases, with 22 bases spanning the gap. CDR3 length: 17 amino acids. Per the germline V gene, CDR1 is MNHNS and CDR2 is SASEGT.

The chain carries TRBV3-1 and TRBJ2-7; TRBD1 matches at 8 bases. Germline V gene data show CDR1 as LGHDT and CDR2 as YNNKEL (reference sequence). Losses at the gene ends were 11 bases for V and 4 bases for J; bases not matched to a gene: 16. CDR3 length equals 15 residues. Written as DNA, the CDR3 is TGTGCCTCCAGCCAAGTACCGGGACAGGAATACGAGCAGTACGTC. It codes for CASSQVPGQEYEQYV.

The V gene is TRBV9, the J gene TRBJ2-2, with D uncertain. Trimming left V 2 bases short and J 5 bases short, with 16 bases between. CDR1 and CDR2 from the germline V gene are SGDLS and YYNGEE. The CDR3 is 16 amino acids. In DNA, the CDR3 is TGTGCCAGCAGCGTTAGTGGCGGTTTAGGGACCGGGGAGCTGTTTTTT. It codes for CASSVSGGLGTGELFF.

In this sample, this clonotype turned up a few times. The rearrangement joins TRBV28 to TRBJ2-4; D is perhaps TRBD1 (5 bases). With 2 bases removed from V and 10 bases from J, the gap between germline ends came to 12 bases. Germline CDR1 reads MDHEN; CDR2 reads SYDVKM. This CDR3 is built from 13 residues. This CDR3 is CASSLLLQGIQYF. The CDR3 DNA reads as TGTGCCAGCAGTTTACTTCTCCAGGGAATTCAGTACTTC.

This clonotype came up a few times. The chain combines TRBV10-3 with TRBJ1-1, with 7 positions matching TRBD1. Looked up from germline, CDR1 is ENHRY and CDR2 is SYGVKD. The CDR3 length is 15 residues. V lost 2 bases to trimming and J lost 2 bases; unmatched junction nucleotides: 5. The chain's CDR3 is CAISEPGTVNTEAFF. CDR3 sequence (DNA): TGTGCCATCAGTGAGCCCGGGACAGTAAACACTGAAGCTTTCTTT.

This clonotype has at least ten counts. The chain joins TRBV29-1 to TRBJ2-1; D not resolved. This CDR3 is 12 amino acids long. The germline gives CDR1 SQVTM, CDR2 ANQGSEA. The CDR3 region has the DNA TGCGGCCTCACCCGGACCTTGGATGAGCAGTTCTTC. Protein sequence: CGLTRTLDEQFF.

The chain employs TRBV10-3 and TRBJ2-5; 8 bases map to TRBD2. V gave up 2 bases and J gave up 5 bases; unmatched junction bases: 4. The CDR3 length is 14 residues. Germline CDR1 is ENHRY and CDR2 is SYGVKD. CDR3 nucleotides: TGTGCCATCAGTGAGGTTGCTAGCGGGGAGACCCAGTACTTC. This sequence encodes CAISEVASGETQYF.

The sample holds a few counts of this clonotype. The V gene is TRBV20-1, the J gene TRBJ2-5; TRBD2 matches 9 bases. Germline lookup yields CDR1 DFQATT and CDR2 SNEGSKA (reference sequence). The junction had 9 bases not matched to a gene; V was cut back by 0 bases and J by 7 bases. The CDR3 consists of 15 residues. CDR3 residues: CSARDLAGGLVTQYF. CDR3 DNA sequence: TGCAGTGCTAGAGATCTTGCGGGGGGGTTGGTGACCCAGTACTTC.

The chain recombines TRBV9 with TRBJ2-1; 7 bases align to TRBD2. Losses at the gene ends were 3 bases for V and 1 base for J; bases not matched to a gene: 4. CDR1 SGDLS and CDR2 YYNGEE come from the germline V gene. The length of the CDR3 is 15 residues. As DNA, the CDR3 is TGTGCCAGCAGCGCGACTAGCCGGTCCTACAATGAGCAGTTCTTC. Encoded protein: CASSATSRSYNEQFF.

The chain combines TRBV6-5 with TRBJ2-2; D gene unclear. V lost 2 bases and J 0 bases, leaving 13 bases between the germline ends. Germline V lookup: CDR1 MNHEY, CDR2 SVGAGI. The CDR3 runs to 17 residues. The CDR3 spells CASSYRRRFANTGELFF. Written as DNA, the CDR3 is TGTGCCAGCAGTTACCGCAGAAGATTCGCGAACACCGGGGAGCTGTTTTTT.

This clonotype was counted between two and nine times. The genes are TRBV14 and TRBJ2-3; D might be TRBD1 or TRBD2, each matching 5 bases. Trimming stripped 2 bases from V and 0 bases from J, with 15 bases between. This CDR3 has 17 residues. Looked up from germline, CDR1 is SGHDN and CDR2 is FVKESK. DNA for the CDR3: TGTGCCAGCAGCCAATCCCGGGGCAGACTAAGCACAGATACGCAGTATTTT. This gives the protein CASSQSRGRLSTDTQYF.

This clonotype was picked up many times. The chain uses TRBV10-2 and TRBJ1-2; 7 nucleotides align to TRBD1. This CDR3 region has 14 residues. The germline CDR1 and CDR2 sequences are WSHSY and SAAADI. The ends lost 4 bases at V and 6 bases at J; junction bases unmatched: 8. CDR3 sequence reads: CASSGGQSLNGYTF. Written as DNA, the CDR3 is TGCGCCAGCAGTGGGGGACAGTCGCTGAATGGCTACACCTTC.

This clonotype appeared a few times. V and J are TRBV29-1 and TRBJ2-1; 8 bases map to TRBD1. CDR3 length: 14 amino acids. V was pared by 6 bases and J by 4 bases, with 8 bases of the junction left unmatched. Germline assignment: CDR1 SQVTM and CDR2 ANQGSEA. For the CDR3, the DNA is TGCAGCGTGGACAGGGAGGCGTTTTACAATGAGCAGTTCTTC. Protein product: CSVDREAFYNEQFF.

This clonotype was recorded many times. The chain joins TRBV20-1 to TRBJ2-7, with D hard to call. V was cut by 0 bases and J by 6 bases, with 9 bases left in between. The germline V gene encodes CDR1 DFQATT and CDR2 SNEGSKA (reference sequence). The CDR3 covers 12 residues. CDR3 sequence reads: CSARDGPGEQYF. As DNA, the CDR3 is TGCAGTGCTAGAGATGGGCCTGGCGAGCAGTACTTC.

This chain connects TRBV9 to TRBJ2-3; a weak D match, TRBD2 (5 bases). Germline values: CDR1 SGDLS, CDR2 YYNGEE. V lost 1 base to trimming and J lost 5 bases, with 11 bases between them. The CDR3 is 14 residues long. DNA of the CDR3: TGTGCCAGCAGCGTAATCGGGATGGGAGATACGCAGTATTTT. This codes for CASSVIGMGDTQYF.

The V gene is TRBV29-1, the J gene TRBJ2-7, with TRBD2 matching 8 bases. Germline CDR1 SQVTM, CDR2 ANQGSEA. With 6 bases clipped from V and 2 bases from J, the junction kept 9 bases outside the gene matches. This CDR3 has 14 amino acids. DNA for the CDR3: TGCAGCGTCGCGAGACTAGCGTCCACCTACGAGCAGTACTTC. Protein: CSVARLASTYEQYF.

This clonotype was seen a few times. The genes are TRBV6-5 and TRBJ1-2; TRBD1 is a possible D gene (5 bases). V gave up 2 bases and J gave up 4 bases, with 20 bases separating them. The germline V gene encodes CDR1 MNHEY and CDR2 SVGAGI. CDR3 length equals 17 residues. CDR3 amino acids: CASSYARARGSIYGYTF. CDR3 nucleotide sequence: TGTGCCAGCAGTTACGCCCGGGCGAGGGGCAGCATCTATGGCTACACCTTC.